The source of this T cell receptor (beta chain) is a study of cytomegalovirus exposure and HLA in healthy donors. This table comes from immunoSEQ multiplex PCR, and its TCRdb copy is limited to in-frame clones, with some not included. The sample records 200,000 or so clones, roughly 82% being singletons. The CDR3 has 15 residues. V shed 5 bases, J shed 4 bases, and the junction held 5 bases outside the gene matches. Per the germline V gene, CDR1 is MNHEY and CDR2 is SVGAGI. Study observations and caveats: Reportedly, cytomegalovirus status was diagnosed with high sensitivity and specificity. Most sequenced TCRs were rare (though some public TCRs occurred in many donors). Cytomegalovirus association was assigned to about 180 TCR beta chains.

This clone was recorded a few times. No antigen is known for it. This TCR was recovered from a woman aged 25 to 39 in good health and CMV-seropositive. This chain joins TRBV6-5 and TRBJ2-2, with 9 bases identical to TRBD2. Sample: PBMCs. The CDR3 DNA reads as TGTGCCAGCAGTGCGGGAGGGCCAGGCACCGGGGAGCTGTTTTTT. This codes for CASSAGGPGTGELFF.